This T cell receptor beta chain originates from a study of blood T cell repertoires in COVID-19. Trimming took 2 bases from V and 0 from J, leaving 10 bases between them. In germline, CDR1 is WNHNN, CDR2 SYGVQD (reference sequence). This CDR3 has 15 residues. TCRdb's copy holds only in-frame clones and misses some; the assay was immunoSEQ multiplex PCR. The sample contains over 95,000 clones, roughly 83% of which appear only once. This chain connects TRBV10-1 to TRBJ2-5, with a weak D call TRBD2 (5 bases). What was sequenced was peripheral blood. This TCR derives from a woman aged 55-70 years with acute or convalescent COVID-19. CDR3 sequence: CASSESRRYQETQYF. The CDR3 DNA follows: TGCGCCAGCAGTGAGAGTCGGAGGTACCAAGAGACCCAGTACTTC.